The next 31 T cell receptor beta chains were all read from a single sample in a study of blood T cell repertoires in COVID-19. The protocol was immunoSEQ multiplex PCR, while the TCRdb copy is restricted to in-frame clones and leaves out a portion. The table records some 170,000 clones, about 85% of them present only once. What was sequenced was peripheral blood. These receptors all come from a man aged 40-55 years with acute or convalescent COVID-19.

The CDR3 protein is CASSDSGNQPQHF. As DNA, the CDR3 is TGCGCCAGCAGTGACAGCGGGAATCAGCCCCAGCATTTT. This rearrangement joins TRBV10-1 to TRBJ1-5; D call uncertain. Germline V gene data show CDR1 as WNHNN and CDR2 as SYGVQD (reference sequence). Deletions cut 3 bases from V and 4 bases from J, with 7 bases between. This CDR3 contains 13 residues.

The chain links TRBV5-1 to TRBJ2-2, with D perhaps TRBD2 (5 bases). Germline V gives CDR1 SGHRS, CDR2 YFSETQ. Trimming removed 3 bases at V and 1 base at J, with 13 bases between. The length of the CDR3 is 16 residues. The CDR3 DNA is TGCGCCAGCAGCTACAGCGGAGGAAGGAACACCGGGGAGCTGTTTTTT. The encoded protein is CASSYSGGRNTGELFF. Using reference TRBV5-1 and TRBJ2-2 for the parts outside the CDR3, the full variable domain is KAGVTQTPRYLIKTRGQQVTLSCSPISGHRSVSWYQQTPGQGLQFLFEYFSETQRNKGNFPGRFSGRQFSNSRSEMNVSTLELGDSALYLCASSYSGGRNTGELFFGEGSRLTVL.

CDR3 amino acids: CASSQAPPGTGGEKLFF. In DNA, the CDR3 is TGCGCCAGCAGCCAAGCCCCGCCCGGGACAGGGGGTGAAAAACTGTTTTTT. The chain links TRBV4-1 to TRBJ1-4, with 11 bases aligning to TRBD1. The CDR3 spans 17 residues. The V gene end was trimmed by 1 base and the J gene end by 7 bases; junction bases not matched to a gene: 8. Germline V lookup: CDR1 MGHRA, CDR2 YSYEKL.

J is TRBJ2-2 and V is TRBV24-1, with TRBD2 identical over 13 bases. From germline, CDR1 is KGHDR and CDR2 SFDVKD. The CDR3 extends over 18 amino acids. V lost 4 bases and J lost 0; bases outside the gene matches: 4. CDR3 nucleotides: TGTGCCACCAGTGACTCGACTAGCGGGGGGCCGAACACCGGGGAGCTGTTTTTT. This translates into CATSDSTSGGPNTGELFF.

This chain joins TRBV5-6 and TRBJ1-2, with D possibly TRBD1 on 6 matching bases. V was pared by 2 bases and J by 0 bases, with 17 bases between. The CDR3 is 17 amino acids. The germline gives CDR1 SGHDT, CDR2 YYEEEE. CDR3 sequence reads: CASSFRGLMYSNYGYTF. The CDR3 coding sequence is TGTGCCAGCAGCTTCAGGGGTCTGATGTACTCTAACTATGGCTACACCTTC. The full variable domain, in which reference TRBV5-6 and TRBJ1-2 provide the parts outside the CDR3, is DAGVTQSPTHLIKTRGQQVTLRCSPKSGHDTVSWYQQALGQGPQFIFQYYEEEERQRGNFPDRFSGHQFPNYSSELNVNALLLGDSALYLCASSFRGLMYSNYGYTFGSGTRLTVV.

The V call is TRBV4-3, the J call TRBJ2-4, with D perhaps TRBD2 (5 bases). Germline assignment: CDR1 LGHNA and CDR2 YSLEER. The CDR3 has 15 residues. Deletions cut 4 bases from V and 1 base from J, with 11 bases between. Here the CDR3 DNA reads TGCGCCAGCAGCCCCACCGGGGATGCCAAAAACATTCAGTACTTC. Translated, it gives CASSPTGDAKNIQYF.

The J gene is TRBJ1-1, the V gene TRBV2; TRBD1 matches 8 bases. The CDR3 covers 15 residues. Germline CDR1 and CDR2: SNHLY and FYNNEI. J lost 4 bases, V lost 3 bases, and 7 bases had no gene match. CDR3 DNA sequence: TGTGCCAGCAGTGACGCAGGGGGCGTGGGCACTGAAGCTTTCTTT. Its translation: CASSDAGGVGTEAFF. Complete variable domain (other parts from reference TRBV2 and TRBJ1-1): EPEVTQTPSHQVTQMGQEVILRCVPISNHLYFYWYRQILGQKVEFLVSFYNNEISEKSEIFDDQFSVERPDGSNFTLKIRSTKLEDSAMYFCASSDAGGVGTEAFFGQGTRLTVV.

This clone occurred a few times. The chain links TRBV25-1 to TRBJ1-6; D is possibly TRBD1 (6 bases). Germline CDR1 and CDR2: MGHDK and SYGVNS. V gave up 6 bases and J gave up 7 bases, with 10 bases separating them. This CDR3 is 13 amino acids long. CDR3 loop: CASRGHENSPLHF. Written as DNA, the CDR3 is TGTGCCAGCAGGGGACATGAGAATTCACCCCTCCACTTT.

This clone was seen only once. V gene TRBV5-1 combines with J gene TRBJ1-1; 7 nucleotides match TRBD1. The CDR3 contains 17 residues. CDR1 SGHRS and CDR2 YFSETQ come from the germline V gene. J lost 0 bases, V lost 2 bases, and 10 bases had no gene match. The CDR3 loop is CASSFVQGSRMNTEAFF. The CDR3 DNA follows: TGCGCCAGCAGCTTTGTACAGGGGAGTAGGATGAACACTGAAGCTTTCTTT.

V is TRBV7-8 and J is TRBJ2-7, with D unresolved. CDR1 is SGHVS, CDR2 FQNEAQ, per germline. The length of the CDR3 is 11 residues. V was trimmed by 5 bases and J by 3 bases, leaving 5 bases between them. In nucleotides, the CDR3 is TGTGCCAGCAGCGTAAACTACGAGCAGTACTTC. Translation: CASSVNYEQYF.

This clone has only a few counts. The chain uses TRBV7-2 and TRBJ1-2, with 9 bases that match TRBD1. Germline CDR1 SGHTA, CDR2 FQGNSA. The CDR3 has 16 amino acids. V was clipped by 5 bases and J by 8 bases; unmatched bases: 15. In nucleotides, the CDR3 is TGTGCCAGCAGCACCCAAACCGGGACAGGGTACGGCGGCTACACCTTC. This gives the protein CASSTQTGTGYGGYTF.

The chain links TRBV5-1 to TRBJ1-1, with a possible D match to TRBD1 (6 bases). Germline V lookup: CDR1 SGHRS, CDR2 YFSETQ. The CDR3 is made up of 14 amino acids. DNA for the CDR3: TGCGCTTCAGGGGAAGGCGGAGGTAAAACCGAAGCTTTCTTT. This codes for CASGEGGGKTEAFF.

V gene TRBV18 combines with J gene TRBJ2-1; D unresolved. CDR3 size: 13 residues. Germline V gene data show CDR1 as KGHSH and CDR2 as LQKENI. Trimming cost V 2 bases and J 7 bases, with 9 bases left between them. CDR3: CASSPMLRNEQFF. The CDR3 region has the DNA TGTGCCAGCTCACCAATGCTGAGAAATGAGCAGTTCTTC.

The chain joins TRBV5-1 to TRBJ1-1; no clear D gene. CDR3 length: 13 residues. V was cut by 4 bases and J by 0 bases, with 7 bases left in between. Germline CDR1 reads SGHRS; CDR2 reads YFSETQ. As DNA, the CDR3 is TGCGCCAGCAGCCTTACGGTGAACACTGAAGCTTTCTTT. Translating gives CASSLTVNTEAFF.

This chain connects TRBV6-5 to TRBJ1-2; a possible D gene is TRBD1 (6 bases). The CDR3 contains 15 residues. Germline CDR1 reads MNHEY; CDR2 reads SVGAGI. Trimming shortened V by 0 bases and J by 2 bases, and 10 bases separated the two germline ends. The CDR3 spells CASSYSNRVNYGYTF. CDR3 in DNA: TGTGCCAGCAGTTACTCGAACAGGGTGAACTATGGCTACACCTTC.

The rearrangement joins TRBV2 to TRBJ2-7; 10 nucleotides line up with TRBD2. Germline CDR1 reads SNHLY; CDR2 reads FYNNEI. The CDR3 totals 14 residues. V was clipped by 4 bases and J by 4 bases; unmatched bases: 4. The CDR3 sequence is CASSVSSGGYEQYF. CDR3 nucleotide sequence: TGTGCCAGCAGTGTTTCTAGCGGGGGATACGAGCAGTACTTC. The entire variable domain, with the rest obtained from reference TRBV2 and TRBJ2-7, is as follows: EPEVTQTPSHQVTQMGQEVILRCVPISNHLYFYWYRQILGQKVEFLVSFYNNEISEKSEIFDDQFSVERPDGSNFTLKIRSTKLEDSAMYFCASSVSSGGYEQYFGPGTRLTVT.

The rearrangement joins TRBV5-1 to TRBJ2-7, with D maybe TRBD2 (5 bases). V gave up 5 bases and J gave up 4 bases, with 16 bases separating them. This CDR3 comprises 14 residues. CDR1 is SGHRS, CDR2 YFSETQ, per germline. The CDR3 here is CASSTSSGVYEQYF. CDR3 nucleotide sequence: TGCGCCAGCAGTACCTCCTCCGGGGTGTACGAGCAGTACTTC.

The chain has TRBV29-1 and TRBJ1-5; perhaps TRBD1 as D (5 bases). Germline assignment: CDR1 SQVTM and CDR2 ANQGSEA. The CDR3 loop spans 14 amino acids. The V and J ends lost 3 bases and 2 bases respectively, with 11 bases between them. Here the CDR3 reads CSVEQGAGNQPQHF. The CDR3 coding sequence is TGCAGCGTTGAGCAGGGTGCGGGCAATCAGCCCCAGCATTTT.

The V call is TRBV2, the J call TRBJ1-1, with D unresolved. The CDR3 consists of 12 residues. Trimming pared 6 bases from V and 0 bases from J, leaving 5 bases between. Germline CDR1 is SNHLY and CDR2 is FYNNEI. The CDR3 sequence: CASRSLNTEAFF. The CDR3 DNA reads TGTGCCAGCAGGTCCTTGAACACTGAAGCTTTCTTT.

Of note for this clone: This sample includes further DNA sequences coding for the same CDR3. J is TRBJ1-6 and V is TRBV6-5; 10 bases fit TRBD1. Germline values: CDR1 MNHEY, CDR2 SVGAGI. The V segment lost 5 bases and the J segment 9 bases; nucleotides outside the gene matches: 4. The CDR3 totals 14 residues. CDR3 sequence: CASSRGQGGSPLHF. The CDR3 DNA reads TGTGCCAGCAGTAGAGGACAGGGGGGTTCACCCCTCCACTTT.

The chain combines TRBV12-3 or TRBV12-4 with TRBJ1-5, with D uncertain. This CDR3 has 13 residues. V was trimmed by 3 bases and J by 5 bases, leaving 8 bases between them. This chain's CDR3 is CASSLASDQPQHF. The CDR3 DNA sequence: TGTGCCAGCAGTTTGGCCAGCGATCAGCCCCAGCATTTT.

The chain couples TRBV3-1 (or the pseudogene TRBV3-2) to TRBJ1-2; perhaps TRBD1 as D (6 bases). The CDR3 has 15 residues. V lost 1 base, J lost 6 bases, and 15 bases lay in between. The germline gives CDR1 LGHDT, CDR2 YNNKEL (reference sequence). As DNA, the CDR3 is TGTGCCAGCAGCCAAGGAGGGGGTTCAAGCAATGGCTACACCTTC. Encoded protein: CASSQGGGSSNGYTF.

J is TRBJ2-7 and V is TRBV5-1; D is perhaps TRBD2 (5 bases). From germline, CDR1 is SGHRS and CDR2 YFSETQ. This CDR3 is 15 amino acids long. The V end lost 4 bases, the J end lost 0 bases, and 14 bases lay between the germline ends. This chain's CDR3 is CASSPRTGSSYEQYF. The CDR3 coding sequence is TGCGCCAGCAGCCCCCGGACGGGGAGCTCCTACGAGCAGTACTTC.

This chain joins TRBV4-2 and TRBJ1-4; TRBD1 aligns across 8 bases. V was clipped by 4 bases and J by 8 bases; unmatched bases: 9. This CDR3 comprises 15 residues. Germline V gene sequence: CDR1 LGHNA, CDR2 YNFKEQ. CDR3 residues: CASSRTDRGGEKLFF. For the CDR3, the DNA is TGTGCCAGCAGCCGTACAGACAGGGGAGGCGAAAAACTGTTTTTT.

V usage is TRBV2 and J usage is TRBJ1-2, with 7 bases aligning to TRBD1. Germline V lookup: CDR1 SNHLY, CDR2 FYNNEI. The CDR3 runs 15 residues. Unmatched junction bases numbered 6, after V lost 5 bases and J lost 0 bases. The CDR3 DNA is TGTGCCAGCAGTTCCCACAGGGGACCTAACTATGGCTACACCTTC. It yields the protein CASSSHRGPNYGYTF. Based on the CDR3 plus reference TRBV2 and TRBJ1-2, the full variable domain is EPEVTQTPSHQVTQMGQEVILRCVPISNHLYFYWYRQILGQKVEFLVSFYNNEISEKSEIFDDQFSVERPDGSNFTLKIRSTKLEDSAMYFCASSSHRGPNYGYTFGSGTRLTVV.

The chain links TRBV28 to TRBJ2-5, with 10 nucleotides matching TRBD2. V was clipped by 5 bases and J by 5 bases; unmatched bases: 11. This CDR3 is built from 16 residues. The V gene's germline CDR1 is MDHEN and CDR2 SYDVKM. The CDR3 sequence is CASSPLVAGGGETQYF. CDR3 sequence (DNA): TGTGCCAGCAGTCCCTTGGTAGCGGGGGGCGGGGAGACCCAGTACTTC.

This chain uses TRBV19 with TRBJ1-2, with D perhaps TRBD1 (6 bases). Germline V gene data show CDR1 as LNHDA and CDR2 as SQIVND (reference sequence). The V end was cut by 9 bases, the J end by 8 bases, with 13 bases between. The CDR3 loop spans 11 amino acids. The CDR3 DNA reads as TGTGCCAGCAGGGGTCGGGCCGGCTACACCTTC. Its translation is CASRGRAGYTF. Combining the CDR3 with reference TRBV19 and TRBJ1-2 gives the whole variable domain DGGITQSPKYLFRKEGQNVTLSCEQNLNHDAMYWYRQDPGQGLRLIYYSQIVNDFQKGDIAEGYSVSREKKESFPLTVTSAQKNPTAFYLCASRGRAGYTFGSGTRLTVV.

The sample holds one count of this clone. The chain is built from TRBV3-1 (or the pseudogene TRBV3-2) and TRBJ1-2; D gene unclear. V lost 4 bases, J lost 8 bases, and 14 bases lay in between. Germline-derived CDR1 and CDR2 are LGHDT and YNNKEL (reference sequence). The CDR3 is 13 amino acids. The CDR3 reads CASSPSRGSGYTF. CDR3 sequence (DNA): TGTGCCAGCAGCCCTAGCCGCGGTAGCGGCTACACCTTC.

J is TRBJ2-7 and V is TRBV28; tentatively, D is TRBD2 (6 bases). The V gene lost 7 bases and the J gene lost 5 bases, with 21 bases spanning the gap. Looked up from germline, CDR1 is MDHEN and CDR2 is SYDVKM. This CDR3 is built from 15 residues. The CDR3 DNA is TGTGCCAGCACCCTTCGGGGGAGACCCGGCCACGAGCAGTACTTC. It is translated as CASTLRGRPGHEQYF.

The chain employs TRBV3-1 (or the pseudogene TRBV3-2) and TRBJ1-2; D gene ambiguous. This CDR3 contains 13 residues. CDR1 LGHDT and CDR2 YNNKEL come from the germline V gene (reference sequence). Trimming stripped 0 bases from V and 4 bases from J, with 6 bases between. CDR3 DNA: TGTGCCAGCAGCCAAGAGGCCCGCTATGGCTACACCTTC. This translates into CASSQEARYGYTF.

The V call is TRBV5-1, the J call TRBJ1-1; D uncertain. Germline CDR1 is SGHRS and CDR2 is YFSETQ. V lost 4 bases, J lost 1 base, and 11 bases lay in between. The length of the CDR3 is 14 residues. The CDR3: CASSPQVSNTEAFF. The CDR3 DNA follows: TGCGCCAGCAGCCCTCAGGTTTCGAACACTGAAGCTTTCTTT. The variable domain in full, completed from reference TRBV5-1 and TRBJ1-1, reads KAGVTQTPRYLIKTRGQQVTLSCSPISGHRSVSWYQQTPGQGLQFLFEYFSETQRNKGNFPGRFSGRQFSNSRSEMNVSTLELGDSALYLCASSPQVSNTEAFFGQGTRLTVV.